These 27 T cell receptor beta chains were sequenced from one sample in a study of cytomegalovirus exposure and HLA in healthy donors. PCR primers comprised 60 Vbeta and 13 Jbeta primers. The data were produced by immunoSEQ multiplex PCR, yet TCRdb's version contains in-frame clones alone and is incomplete. The sample includes 200,000 to 250,000 clones, approximately 78% seen only once; the top ten take about 3%. Source material: PBMCs. Receptors originate from a man aged 30-40 years in good health and CMV-seronegative.

V and J are TRBV19 and TRBJ1-1; D not certain. The CDR3 is 14 residues long. The V and J ends lost 0 bases and 7 bases respectively, with 12 bases between them. Germline CDR1 and CDR2: LNHDA and SQIVND (reference sequence). Written as DNA, the CDR3 is TGTGCCAGTAGTATAGAAACCCCTCGGTATGAAGCTTTCTTT. Residues: CASSIETPRYEAFF.

The gene calls are TRBV10-1 and TRBJ2-7; 7 nucleotides align to TRBD1. Looked up from germline, CDR1 is WNHNN and CDR2 is SYGVQD (reference sequence). This CDR3 has 15 amino acids. The ends lost 2 bases at V and 3 bases at J; junction bases unmatched: 7. CDR3: CASSEAGTELYEQYF. The DNA of the CDR3 is TGCGCCAGCAGTGAGGCCGGGACAGAGCTCTACGAGCAGTACTTC.

The chain is built from TRBV5-8 and TRBJ2-7, with a possible D match to TRBD1 (5 bases). Germline loops: CDR1 SGHTS, CDR2 YDEGEE. The CDR3 has 15 residues. The V end was cut by 4 bases, the J end by 3 bases, with 17 bases between. CDR3 in amino acids: CASSRIGVYRYEQYF. Written as DNA, the CDR3 is TGTGCCAGCAGCCGAATAGGGGTCTACCGCTACGAGCAGTACTTC.

The gene calls are TRBV2 and TRBJ2-7, with D unclear. Germline lookup yields CDR1 SNHLY and CDR2 FYNNEI. The V gene lost 2 bases and the J gene lost 7 bases, with 15 bases spanning the gap. The length of the CDR3 is 14 residues. CDR3 amino acids: CASSETVPPLEQYF. DNA for the CDR3: TGTGCCAGCAGTGAAACGGTGCCTCCCTTGGAGCAGTACTTC.

The genes are TRBV4-2 and TRBJ2-3, with TRBD1 matching over 8 bases. This CDR3 has 15 residues. From germline, CDR1 is LGHNA and CDR2 YNFKEQ. The J segment lost 0 bases and the V segment lost 5 bases, leaving 4 bases of the junction unmatched. This chain's CDR3 is CASSAQGESTDTQYF. The CDR3 DNA reads as TGTGCCAGCAGCGCACAGGGGGAGAGCACAGATACGCAGTATTTT.

The genes are TRBV4-3 and TRBJ1-2; 7 nucleotides line up with TRBD1. CDR3 length: 14 residues. The germline V gene encodes CDR1 LGHNA and CDR2 YSLEER. V lost 1 base to trimming and J lost 5 bases; unmatched junction nucleotides: 4. The CDR3 is CASSQGAGGYGYTF. The CDR3 DNA reads as TGCGCCAGCAGCCAAGGTGCAGGGGGGTATGGCTACACCTTC.

The rearrangement joins TRBV5-1 to TRBJ2-1; D call uncertain. The germline gives CDR1 SGHRS, CDR2 YFSETQ. V was clipped by 0 bases and J by 8 bases, with 9 bases between them. This CDR3 contains 13 residues. The CDR3: CASSLASLDEQFF. In nucleotides, the CDR3 is TGCGCCAGCAGCTTGGCCTCCCTCGATGAGCAGTTCTTC.

This rearrangement joins TRBV5-8 to TRBJ1-3; perhaps TRBD1 as D (6 bases). CDR3 length equals 16 residues. The V gene's germline CDR1 is SGHTS and CDR2 YDEGEE. Trimming removed 2 bases from V and 0 bases from J, with 12 bases in between. CDR3 region: CASSFTGISSGNTIYF. For the CDR3, the DNA is TGTGCCAGCAGCTTCACAGGGATTAGCTCTGGAAACACCATATATTTT. Full variable domain (rest looked up from reference TRBV5-8 and TRBJ1-3): EAGVTQSPTHLIKTRGQQATLRCSPISGHTSVYWYQQALGLGLQFLLWYDEGEERNRGNFPPRFSGRQFPNYSSELNVNALELEDSALYLCASSFTGISSGNTIYFGEGSWLTVV.

The chain employs TRBV6-1 and TRBJ2-7, with 11 bases aligning to TRBD1. Germline-derived CDR1 and CDR2 are MNHNS and SASEGT. V trimming: 8 bases; J trimming: 7 bases; junction bases outside the gene matches: 13. CDR3 size: 15 residues. Written as DNA, the CDR3 is TGTGCCAGCCTGCCTAGCCGGGACAGGGGGAAAGAGCAGTACTTC. Amino acid sequence: CASLPSRDRGKEQYF.

The gene calls are TRBV18 and TRBJ1-2; the D gene is possibly TRBD1 (6 bases). Trimming stripped 2 bases from V and 8 bases from J, with 21 bases between. Per germline, CDR1 KGHSH and CDR2 LQKENI. CDR3 length: 16 amino acids. CDR3 sequence: CASSPNPVPPGDGYTF. Here the CDR3 DNA reads TGTGCCAGCTCACCAAACCCGGTCCCGCCAGGGGACGGCTACACCTTC.

The V call is TRBV28, the J call TRBJ1-5; D not resolved. Trimming stripped 4 bases from V and 7 bases from J, with 17 bases between. Germline CDR1 and CDR2: MDHEN and SYDVKM. The CDR3 contains 15 residues. The CDR3 is CASSYQAGSGQPQHF. CDR3 in DNA: TGTGCCAGCAGTTATCAAGCGGGTTCTGGGCAGCCCCAGCATTTT. The whole variable domain, remainder taken from reference TRBV28 and TRBJ1-5, is DVKVTQSSRYLVKRTGEKVFLECVQDMDHENMFWYRQDPGLGLRLIYFSYDVKMKEKGDIPEGYSVSREKKERFSLILESASTNQTSMYLCASSYQAGSGQPQHFGDGTRLSIL.

The rearrangement uses TRBV5-5 and TRBJ2-5; possibly TRBD1 for D (6 bases). The CDR3 is 13 amino acids. Germline CDR1 reads SGHKS; CDR2 reads YYEKEE (reference sequence). The V end was cut by 4 bases, the J end by 5 bases, with 12 bases between. CDR3 region: CASSRDRRETQYF. The CDR3 nucleotides read TGTGCCAGCAGCCGCGACAGGAGGGAGACCCAGTACTTC.

V gene TRBV21-1 combines with J gene TRBJ2-7; no check of the table's D call, TRBD1, against the DNA was made. TRBV21-1 is flagged as a pseudogene. This CDR3 comprises 15 residues. CDR3 bases: TGTGCCAGCAGCCAAGAGAGAGACAGGGGTTGGGAGCAGTACTTC. This sequence encodes CASSQERDRGWEQYF.

This clone was seen only once. Relative to the germline gene, one junction end is altered; a read error may explain this. Other DNA variants within this sample encode the same CDR3. The V call is TRBV6-5, the J call TRBJ2-3; 10 bases are a match to TRBD2. CDR1 and CDR2 (germline): MNHEY, SVGAGI. This CDR3 region has 15 residues. DNA of the CDR3: TGTGCCAGCAGGATAGCGGGGGGAAGCACAGATACACAGTATTTT. Its translation: CASRIAGGSTDTQYF.

The rearrangement links TRBV6-1 to TRBJ2-5; unclear D gene. Germline V CDR1 and CDR2: MNHNS, SASEGT. CDR3 length equals 11 residues. V lost 5 bases to trimming and J lost 2 bases, with 3 bases between them. In nucleotides, the CDR3 is TGTGCCAGCAGTCCTCAAGAGACCCAGTACTTC. Translated: CASSPQETQYF.

This clone was seen a few times. This chain links TRBV15 with TRBJ1-1; D remains ambiguous. Germline loops: CDR1 LNHNV, CDR2 YYDKDF (reference sequence). The length of the CDR3 is 12 residues. V dropped 1 base and J dropped 6 bases, with 6 bases sitting between them. CDR3 in amino acids: CATSRGGAEAFF. In DNA, the CDR3 is TGTGCCACCAGCAGAGGCGGCGCTGAAGCTTTCTTT.

This chain links TRBV11-2 with TRBJ2-3; 10 bases agree with TRBD2. CDR1 and CDR2 from the germline V gene are SGHAT and FQNNGV. The CDR3 contains 16 residues. Trimming cost V 1 base and J 2 bases; bases outside gene matches: 3. In DNA form, the CDR3 reads TGTGCCAGCAGCTTAGTAGCGGGGGGATACACAGATACGCAGTATTTT. It specifies CASSLVAGGYTDTQYF.

The V and J genes are TRBV2 and TRBJ1-1; 8 bases map to TRBD1. The length of the CDR3 is 13 residues. Losses at the gene ends were 6 bases for V and 3 bases for J; bases not matched to a gene: 3. The germline V gene has CDR1 SNHLY and CDR2 FYNNEI. The DNA for the CDR3 is TGTGCCAGCAGCCTGACAGGGGACACTGAAGCTTTCTTT. Its translation: CASSLTGDTEAFF.

The chain carries TRBV4-1 and TRBJ2-7; a possible D gene is TRBD2 (6 bases). V lost 0 bases and J lost 2, with 11 bases in between. This CDR3 comprises 15 residues. CDR1 is MGHRA and CDR2 is YSYEKL in the germline V gene. The CDR3 DNA is TGCGCCAGCAGCCAAGAGGTGCGGGGAACCTACGAGCAGTACTTC. This gives the protein CASSQEVRGTYEQYF.

The J gene is TRBJ1-2, the V gene TRBV15; TRBD1 is a possible D gene (5 bases). Germline V gene sequence: CDR1 LNHNV, CDR2 YYDKDF (reference sequence). The V end was cut by 1 base, the J end by 8 bases, with 26 bases between. The CDR3 has 18 amino acids. For the CDR3, the DNA is TGTGCCACCAGCAGAGTTTCGACAGAAAGGGTGGGGATTCGCGGCTACACCTTC. Encoded protein: CATSRVSTERVGIRGYTF.

This clone was seen just once. This sequence joins TRBV29-1 and TRBJ2-5, with D possibly matching TRBD2 (5 bases). The V and J ends lost 4 bases and 3 bases respectively, with 27 bases between them. CDR1 and CDR2 (germline): SQVTM, ANQGSEA. This CDR3 spans 18 amino acids. The CDR3, as DNA: TGCAGCGTTGGAGCACGGCAGAGGCTGGGCGAGGGTAAAGAGACCCAGTACTTC. Amino acid sequence: CSVGARQRLGEGKETQYF.

Written as DNA, the CDR3 is TGCGCCAGCAGCCAAGGGCCAAGGGGAATAGGGTCCGGGGCCAACGTCCTGACTTTC. Translating gives CASSQGPRGIGSGANVLTF. V is TRBV4-1 and J is TRBJ2-6, with D possibly being TRBD1 (5 bases). Germline-derived CDR1 and CDR2 are MGHRA and YSYEKL. Trimming shortened V by 1 base and J by 4 bases, and 20 bases separated the two germline ends. This CDR3 contains 19 residues.

V usage is TRBV7-8 and J usage is TRBJ2-1; the D gene is possibly TRBD2 (7 bases). The germline gives CDR1 SGHVS, CDR2 FQNEAQ. CDR3 length: 17 amino acids. V shed 4 bases and J shed 2 bases, with 18 bases lying between them. The CDR3 DNA is TGTGCCAGCAGCTACTCAGGGGTGGCGGGGGCCTACAATGAGCAGTTCTTC. Its translation: CASSYSGVAGAYNEQFF.

This rearrangement joins TRBV27 to TRBJ1-1; a possible D gene is TRBD1 (6 bases). Per the germline V gene, CDR1 is MNHEY and CDR2 is SMNVEV (reference sequence). The CDR3 sequence is 14 residues long. V shed 6 bases and J shed 2 bases, with 13 bases lying between them. The CDR3 bases are TGTGCCAGCAGCTCGGGACACTTTAACACTGAAGCTTTCTTT. Its translation is CASSSGHFNTEAFF.

The V call is TRBV4-3, the J call TRBJ1-4; D gene uncertain. The CDR3 length is 17 residues. Trimming took 0 bases from V and 8 from J, leaving 19 bases between them. The germline V gene has CDR1 LGHNA and CDR2 YSLEER. The CDR3 reads CASSQDMNRGLGEKLFF. In nucleotides, the CDR3 is TGCGCCAGCAGCCAAGATATGAATAGAGGGCTGGGGGAAAAACTGTTTTTT.

This chain links TRBV5-1 with TRBJ1-1; 8 bases align to TRBD1. Trimming cost V 6 bases and J 5 bases; bases outside gene matches: 21. Germline V gives CDR1 SGHRS, CDR2 YFSETQ. CDR3 length: 18 residues. CDR3 sequence: CASTLSGTGISQGTEAFF. CDR3 in DNA: TGCGCCAGCACCCTTTCCGGGACAGGTATTTCCCAGGGAACTGAAGCTTTCTTT. The full variable domain, with the rest looked up from reference TRBV5-1 and TRBJ1-1, is KAGVTQTPRYLIKTRGQQVTLSCSPISGHRSVSWYQQTPGQGLQFLFEYFSETQRNKGNFPGRFSGRQFSNSRSEMNVSTLELGDSALYLCASTLSGTGISQGTEAFFGQGTRLTVV.

The genes are TRBV5-4 and TRBJ2-7; 9 bases agree with TRBD2. CDR1 is SGHNT and CDR2 is YYREEE in the germline V gene (reference sequence). J gave up 7 bases and V 4 bases, and 9 bases lay outside the gene matches. The CDR3 contains 14 residues. The CDR3 DNA reads as TGTGCCAGCAGCGCGCGGGGGGGTCAAGGGGAGCAGTACTTC. Protein sequence: CASSARGGQGEQYF. Based on the CDR3 plus reference TRBV5-4 and TRBJ2-7, the full variable domain is ETGVTQSPTHLIKTRGQQVTLRCSSQSGHNTVSWYQQALGQGPQFIFQYYREEENGRGNFPPRFSGLQFPNYSSELNVNALELDDSALYLCASSARGGQGEQYFGPGTRLTVT.